The next 2 T cell receptor beta chains were all read from a single sample in a study of T-cell memory formation after mild COVID-19 (dated by TCRdb to 2020 to 2023). The method was 5' RACE. Sequencing used an Illumina NovaSeq 6000. The public reads were quality trimmed at Q25 with fastp and then assembled into clones with MiXCR by TCRdb, keeping productive beta chains. Entries that share a CDR3 protein sequence are merged under the most common genes and DNA. This sample gives about 15,000 distinct CDR3 sequences in total; roughly a fifth of them show up just once. About half of the sample belongs to the ten largest clones. Material for sequencing was PBMCs or a T cell subset sorted from them (not recorded which). These receptors came from an adult woman who had mild COVID-19 (a few samples of this study predate the infection). The sample titles of this study are shuffled in the database, so cell type and time point are left out; the donor was told from shared clones.

The rearrangement joins TRBV24-1 to TRBJ2-2; tentatively, D is TRBD1 or TRBD2 (6 bases each). Deletions cut 1 base from V and 0 bases from J, with 8 bases between. This CDR3 comprises 16 residues. Germline-derived CDR1 and CDR2 are KGHDR and SFDVKD. The CDR3 sequence: CATSDLRGPNTGELFF. Written as DNA, the CDR3 is TGTGCCACCAGTGATTTACGGGGGCCGAACACCGGGGAGCTGTTTTTT.

This clonotype was seen many times. V and J are TRBV20-1 and TRBJ1-1; D uncertain. V was clipped by 5 bases and J by 3 bases, with 4 bases between them. Germline-derived CDR1 and CDR2 are DFQATT and SNEGSKA (reference sequence). The CDR3 extends over 10 amino acids. CDR3 protein: CSAPYTEAFF. The CDR3 coding sequence is TGCAGTGCTCCCTACACTGAAGCTTTCTTT.